This entry features one T cell receptor beta chain sequence. Its antigen remains unidentified. The CDR3 runs 13 residues. CDR1 and CDR2 from the germline V gene are MNHEY and SMNVEV (reference sequence). The germline V and J ends were trimmed by 6 bases and 0 bases, with 7 bases remaining between them. Pooling was applied to second doses at about 4 or about 12 weeks. Produced via immunoSEQ multiplex PCR; TCRdb's table is partial and in-frame only. The sample has around 80,000 clones, roughly 85% seen once. The record originates from a study of T cell responses to AZD1222 COVID-19 vaccine. Study-level results: Females outnumbered males among donors, who were mostly white British; clonal diversity was possibly underestimated. Following two doses of AZD1222, Spike-specific TCR breadth and depth rose. The CD4 TCRs associated with vaccination extended across spike and predominated at 160-218 and 743-854.

This clonotype was sampled from an adult who received the AZD1222 COVID-19 vaccine. Sequenced here: peripheral blood, sampled 28 days after the second AZD1222 dose. The chain joins TRBV27 to TRBJ2-3; D is ambiguous. CDR3 sequence: CASRVGSTDTQYF. For the CDR3, the DNA is TGTGCCAGCAGAGTAGGCAGCACAGATACGCAGTATTTT.